Each of the 4 T cell receptor beta chains below was sequenced from the same sample in a study of T cells in Graves' hyperthyroidism and ophthalmopathy (dated by TCRdb to about 2019). Receptor amplification or capture employed multiplex PCR. The run used an Illumina HiSeq 2000. The TCR beta CDR3 regions were amplified from the RNA transcripts. A first-round RT-PCR of the TCR CDR3 used the HTBI primer set with the Qiagen OneStep RT-PCR kit. The raw public reads went through TCRdb reprocessing: fastp at Q25, MiXCR clone calling, in-frame beta chains kept. Records with the same CDR3 protein are collapsed into one entry carrying the most frequent genes and DNA. The sample profile shows hundreds of thousands of distinct CDR3 sequences; about 19% of them were found once. The ten largest clonotypes hold approximately 15% of the sample. The sample consisted of blood. Every receptor here comes from a woman aged 45 to 65 with Graves' hyperthyroidism that later progressed to Graves' ophthalmopathy.

This chain's CDR3 is CASSLRQEGYGYTF. DNA for the CDR3: TGCGCCAGCAGCTTGCGACAGGAGGGCTATGGCTACACCTTC. V and J are TRBV5-1 and TRBJ1-2, with a possible D match to TRBD1 (6 bases). Trimming removed 1 base at V and 4 bases at J, with 11 bases between. Germline loops: CDR1 SGHRS, CDR2 YFSETQ. The CDR3 contains 14 residues.

This chain links TRBV20-1 with TRBJ1-2; weak D call: TRBD1 (6 bases). Trimming cost V 0 bases and J 4 bases, with 15 bases left between them. Per the germline V gene, CDR1 is DFQATT and CDR2 is SNEGSKA (reference sequence). The CDR3 spans 15 residues. Here the CDR3 DNA reads TGCAGTGCTAGAGAACAGGGCGGGGTCGGCTATGGCTACACCTTC. It yields the protein CSAREQGGVGYGYTF.

The chain recombines TRBV28 with TRBJ2-1; 8 positions match TRBD1. Trimming removed 8 bases from V and 8 bases from J; junction bases left unmatched: 5. Germline CDR1 is MDHEN and CDR2 is SYDVKM. The CDR3 is 12 amino acids. CDR3 amino acids: CASRRGLHEQFF. The CDR3 DNA is TGTGCCAGCCGCAGGGGGCTCCATGAGCAGTTCTTC.

This clonotype was detected ten times or more. The CDR3 sequence: CASSQAGGTGDYNEQFF. The CDR3 DNA reads as TGTGCCAGCAGCCAAGCGGGGGGGACAGGGGATTACAATGAGCAGTTCTTC. The chain joins TRBV3-1 to TRBJ2-1; 10 bases agree with TRBD1. V shed 1 base, J shed 4 bases, and the junction held 7 bases outside the gene matches. The CDR3 totals 17 residues. CDR1 LGHDT and CDR2 YNNKEL come from the germline V gene (reference sequence).